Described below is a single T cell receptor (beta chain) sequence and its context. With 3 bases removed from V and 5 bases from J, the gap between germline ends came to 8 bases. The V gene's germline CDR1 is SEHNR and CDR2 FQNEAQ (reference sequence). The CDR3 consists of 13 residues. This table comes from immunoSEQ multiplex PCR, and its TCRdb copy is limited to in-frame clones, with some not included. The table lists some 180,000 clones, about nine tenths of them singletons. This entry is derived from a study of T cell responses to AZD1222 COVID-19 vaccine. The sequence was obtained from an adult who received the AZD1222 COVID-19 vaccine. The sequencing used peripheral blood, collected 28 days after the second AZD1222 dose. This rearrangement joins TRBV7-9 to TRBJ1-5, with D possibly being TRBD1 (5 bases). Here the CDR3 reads CASSFSGDQPQHF. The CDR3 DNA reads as TGTGCCAGCAGCTTTTCGGGGGATCAGCCCCAGCATTTT.